This entry lists 13 T cell receptor beta chains sequenced from one sample in a study of T cell responses to AZD1222 COVID-19 vaccine. Measured with immunoSEQ multiplex PCR; TCRdb has only the in-frame clones, and not every one. The data hold over 110,000 clones, with roughly 90% observed a single time. This specimen was peripheral blood, taken on day 0 of AZD1222 vaccination. Receptors were obtained from an adult in good health.

The chain carries TRBV5-4 and TRBJ1-1, with unresolved D. Deletions cut 0 bases from V and 3 bases from J, with 12 bases between. The CDR3 spans 15 residues. The germline gives CDR1 SGHNT, CDR2 YYREEE (reference sequence). CDR3 bases: TGTGCCAGCAGCTTGGAGTGGTGGCGGCACACTGAAGCTTTCTTT. Translating it yields CASSLEWWRHTEAFF.

The chain uses TRBV18 and TRBJ2-5; 7 bases are shared with TRBD1. The junction had 7 bases not matched to a gene; V was cut back by 4 bases and J by 2 bases. CDR1 and CDR2 from the germline V gene are KGHSH and LQKENI. The CDR3 runs to 15 residues. Here the CDR3 reads CASSLLDRSQETQYF. In DNA, the CDR3 is TGTGCCAGCTCACTATTGGACAGGTCACAAGAGACCCAGTACTTC.

J is TRBJ2-1 and V is TRBV6-5; 7 nucleotides agree with TRBD2. Germline CDR1 and CDR2: MNHEY and SVGAGI. The trim removed 7 bases at V and 0 bases at J, leaving 6 bases unmatched. The CDR3 is made up of 15 amino acids. The CDR3, as DNA: TGTGCCAGCAACAGAGCGGGACGCTCCTACAATGAGCAGTTCTTC. Encoded protein: CASNRAGRSYNEQFF.

The CDR3 region is CASSLGTDHSPLHF. The CDR3 DNA is TGTGCCAGCAGCCTCGGGACAGATCATTCACCCCTCCACTTT. The chain joins TRBV6-2 or TRBV6-3 to TRBJ1-6; 7 bases match TRBD1. The CDR3 runs to 14 residues. V gave up 6 bases and J gave up 8 bases; unmatched junction bases: 7. Germline V gene sequence: CDR1 MNHEY, CDR2 SVGEGT.

The rearrangement joins TRBV2 to TRBJ1-5, with D perhaps matching TRBD1 (6 bases). Germline V gives CDR1 SNHLY, CDR2 FYNNEI. V dropped 4 bases and J dropped 0 bases, with 10 bases sitting between them. This CDR3 contains 15 residues. CDR3 in amino acids: CASSVRGYSNQPQHF. CDR3 nucleotide sequence: TGTGCCAGCAGTGTCAGGGGATATAGCAATCAGCCCCAGCATTTT. Full variable domain (missing parts from reference TRBV2 and TRBJ1-5): EPEVTQTPSHQVTQMGQEVILRCVPISNHLYFYWYRQILGQKVEFLVSFYNNEISEKSEIFDDQFSVERPDGSNFTLKIRSTKLEDSAMYFCASSVRGYSNQPQHFGDGTRLSIL.

The CDR3 is CASSPGDYLGRETQYF. In DNA form, the CDR3 reads TGCGCCAGCAGCCCCGGGGACTATCTCGGTCGGGAGACCCAGTACTTC. The chain combines TRBV5-1 with TRBJ2-5; 7 nucleotides match TRBD2. The CDR3 spans 16 residues. J was trimmed by 5 bases and V by 4 bases; bases with no gene match: 14. The germline CDR1 and CDR2 sequences are SGHRS and YFSETQ.

This clone came up a few times. The CDR3 sequence: CASSLRPAGASYEQYF. The CDR3 DNA sequence: TGTGCCAGCAGCCTGAGACCAGCGGGGGCCTCCTACGAGCAGTACTTC. The gene calls are TRBV4-2 and TRBJ2-7; TRBD2 agrees at 8 bases. V was pared by 4 bases and J by 0 bases, with 8 bases of the junction left unmatched. The CDR3 sequence is 16 residues long. From germline, CDR1 is LGHNA and CDR2 YNFKEQ.

The gene calls are TRBV19 and TRBJ1-2, with TRBD1 as a possible D gene (6 bases). There are 15 residues in the CDR3. The V and J ends lost 5 bases and 6 bases respectively, with 19 bases between them. The germline V gene encodes CDR1 LNHDA and CDR2 SQIVND (reference sequence). In nucleotides, the CDR3 is TGTGCCAGTAGTTCCCGGGTCCCAGGGGAGAATGGCTACACCTTC. Protein product: CASSSRVPGENGYTF.

The V and J genes are TRBV6-2 or TRBV6-3 and TRBJ1-2; perhaps TRBD1 as D (5 bases). Trimming removed 6 bases from V and 2 bases from J, with 16 bases in between. Germline CDR1 is MNHEY and CDR2 is SVGEGT. The CDR3 spans 15 residues. The DNA of the CDR3 is TGTGCCAGCAGCGACGATCGACAGAGGAACTATGGCTACACCTTC. Its translation is CASSDDRQRNYGYTF.

The J gene is TRBJ1-6, the V gene TRBV7-6; 8 bases agree with TRBD1. The CDR3 spans 15 residues. J lost 6 bases, V lost 4 bases, and 5 bases had no gene match. CDR1 is SGHVS and CDR2 is FNYEAQ in the germline V gene. The CDR3 here is CASSYLTGVNSPLHF. In nucleotides, the CDR3 is TGTGCCAGCAGCTACCTGACAGGGGTTAATTCACCCCTCCACTTT.

The rearrangement uses TRBV30 and TRBJ2-7, with a tentative D call TRBD2 (6 bases). The CDR3 runs to 13 residues. From germline, CDR1 is GTSNPN and CDR2 SVGIG (reference sequence). Between the trimmed V and J ends, which lost 8 bases and 0 bases, there was a span of 14 bases. The CDR3 region is CARSRGSSYEQYF. CDR3 DNA: TGTGCCCGCAGCCGGGGGAGCTCCTACGAGCAGTACTTC.

For this clone: Without the conserved terminal phenylalanine or tryptophan, this CDR3 likely stems from a read error. The limits of the CDR3 on the DNA are not certain, so only TCRdb's listed CDR3 is given. The chain recombines TRBV11-3 with TRBJ1-1. Termini included, the CDR3 measures 13 amino acids. Germline CDR1 SGHNT, CDR2 YENEEA. CDR3 sequence reads: CASSARDRIPSSL.

This clone was found once. This rearrangement joins TRBV6-5 to TRBJ2-7, with D possibly matching TRBD1 (6 bases). CDR1 and CDR2 from the germline V gene are MNHEY and SVGAGI. V was clipped by 0 bases and J by 3 bases, with 12 bases between them. This CDR3 is built from 15 residues. The CDR3: CASSYSFQGSYEQYF. The CDR3 bases are TGTGCCAGCAGTTACTCGTTTCAGGGGAGCTACGAGCAGTACTTC.